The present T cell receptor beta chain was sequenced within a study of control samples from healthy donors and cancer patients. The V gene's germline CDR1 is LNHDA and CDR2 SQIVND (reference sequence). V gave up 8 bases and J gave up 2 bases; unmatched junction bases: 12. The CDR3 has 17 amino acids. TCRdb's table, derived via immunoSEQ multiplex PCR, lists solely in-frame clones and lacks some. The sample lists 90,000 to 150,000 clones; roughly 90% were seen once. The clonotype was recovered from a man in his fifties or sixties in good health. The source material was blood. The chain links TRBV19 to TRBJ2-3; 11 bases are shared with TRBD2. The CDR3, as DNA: TGTGCCAGTTCCTCCCATAGCGGGGGGGCCGACACAGATACGCAGTATTTT. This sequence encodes CASSSHSGGADTDTQYF.